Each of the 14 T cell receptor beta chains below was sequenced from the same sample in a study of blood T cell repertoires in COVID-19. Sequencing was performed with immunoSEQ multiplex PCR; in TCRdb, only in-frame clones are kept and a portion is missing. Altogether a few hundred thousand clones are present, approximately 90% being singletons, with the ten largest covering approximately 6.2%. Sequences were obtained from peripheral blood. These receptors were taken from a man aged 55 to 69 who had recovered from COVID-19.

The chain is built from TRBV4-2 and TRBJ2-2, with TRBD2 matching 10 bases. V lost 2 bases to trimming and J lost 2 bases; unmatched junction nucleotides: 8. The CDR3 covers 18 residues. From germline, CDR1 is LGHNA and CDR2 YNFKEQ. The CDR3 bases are TGTGCCAGCAGCCAACCCTCTAGCGGGGGCCGAAACACCGGGGAGCTGTTTTTT. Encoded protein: CASSQPSSGGRNTGELFF.

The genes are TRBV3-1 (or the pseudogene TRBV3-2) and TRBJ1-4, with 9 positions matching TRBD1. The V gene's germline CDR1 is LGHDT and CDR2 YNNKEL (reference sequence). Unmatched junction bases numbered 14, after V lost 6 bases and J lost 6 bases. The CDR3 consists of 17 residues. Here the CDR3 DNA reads TGTGCCAGCAGTCCGGGACAGGGAATATGGGTGGATGAAAAACTGTTTTTT. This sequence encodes CASSPGQGIWVDEKLFF.

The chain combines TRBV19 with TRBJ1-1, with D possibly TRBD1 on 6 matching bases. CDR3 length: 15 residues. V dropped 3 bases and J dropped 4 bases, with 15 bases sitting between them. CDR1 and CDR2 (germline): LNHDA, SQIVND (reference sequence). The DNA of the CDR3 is TGTGCCAGTAGTATTGGTCAGGGGATGGGCACTGAAGCTTTCTTT. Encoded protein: CASSIGQGMGTEAFF.

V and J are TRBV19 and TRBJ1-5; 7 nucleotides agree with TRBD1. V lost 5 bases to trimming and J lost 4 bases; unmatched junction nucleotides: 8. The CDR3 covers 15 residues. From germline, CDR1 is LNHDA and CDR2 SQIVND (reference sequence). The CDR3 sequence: CASSVGTDVNQPQHF. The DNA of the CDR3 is TGTGCCAGTAGTGTCGGGACAGACGTTAATCAGCCCCAGCATTTT. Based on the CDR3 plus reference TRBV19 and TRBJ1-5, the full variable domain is DGGITQSPKYLFRKEGQNVTLSCEQNLNHDAMYWYRQDPGQGLRLIYYSQIVNDFQKGDIAEGYSVSREKKESFPLTVTSAQKNPTAFYLCASSVGTDVNQPQHFGDGTRLSIL.

The CDR3 DNA reads TGTGCCAGCAGTGAATCCGGGACAGGGATGGAGACCCAGTACTTC. This encodes CASSESGTGMETQYF. The chain links TRBV25-1 to TRBJ2-5; 9 nucleotides line up with TRBD1. Germline V gives CDR1 MGHDK, CDR2 SYGVNS. The V gene end was trimmed by 1 base and the J gene end by 5 bases; junction bases not matched to a gene: 5. CDR3 length: 15 amino acids.

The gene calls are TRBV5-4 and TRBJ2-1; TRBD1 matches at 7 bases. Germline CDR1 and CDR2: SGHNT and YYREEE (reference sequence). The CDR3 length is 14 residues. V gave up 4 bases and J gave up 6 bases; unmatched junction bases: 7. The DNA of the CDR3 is TGTGCCAGCAGCCCGGGACAGAGGCTCAATGAGCAGTTCTTC. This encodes CASSPGQRLNEQFF.

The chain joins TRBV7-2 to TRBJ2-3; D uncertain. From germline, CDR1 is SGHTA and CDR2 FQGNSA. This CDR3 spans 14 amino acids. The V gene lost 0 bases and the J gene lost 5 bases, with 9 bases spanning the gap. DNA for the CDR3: TGTGCCAGCAGCTTAGCGAATGGCCAAGATACGCAGTATTTT. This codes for CASSLANGQDTQYF.

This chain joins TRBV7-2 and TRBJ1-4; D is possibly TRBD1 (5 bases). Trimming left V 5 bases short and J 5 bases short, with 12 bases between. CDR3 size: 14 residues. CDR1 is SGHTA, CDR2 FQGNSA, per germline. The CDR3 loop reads CASSKDTQNEKLFF. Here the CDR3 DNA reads TGTGCCAGCAGCAAGGACACCCAGAATGAAAAACTGTTTTTT. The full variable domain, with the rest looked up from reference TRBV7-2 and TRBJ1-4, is GAGVSQSPSNKVTEKGKDVELRCDPISGHTALYWYRQSLGQGLEFLIYFQGNSAPDKSGLPSDRFSAERTGGSVSTLTIQRTQQEDSAVYLCASSKDTQNEKLFFGSGTQLSVL.

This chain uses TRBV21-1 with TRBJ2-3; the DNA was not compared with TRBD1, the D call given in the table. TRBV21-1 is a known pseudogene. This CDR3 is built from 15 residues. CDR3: CASRNYRGIPDTQYF. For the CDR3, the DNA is TGTGCCAGCAGAAACTACAGGGGAATCCCAGATACGCAGTATTTT.

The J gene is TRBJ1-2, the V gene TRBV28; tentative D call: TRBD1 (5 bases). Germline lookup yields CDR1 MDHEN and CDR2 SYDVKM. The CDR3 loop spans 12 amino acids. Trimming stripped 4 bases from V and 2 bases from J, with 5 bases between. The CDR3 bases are TGTGCCAGCAGTTCAGGGAACTATGGCTACACCTTC. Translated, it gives CASSSGNYGYTF.

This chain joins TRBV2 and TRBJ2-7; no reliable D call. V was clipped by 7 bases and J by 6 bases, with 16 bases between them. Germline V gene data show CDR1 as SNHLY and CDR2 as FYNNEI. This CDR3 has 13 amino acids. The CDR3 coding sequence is TGTGCCAGCAACCCCCCGCCGGTCGGCGAGCAGTACTTC. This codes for CASNPPPVGEQYF.

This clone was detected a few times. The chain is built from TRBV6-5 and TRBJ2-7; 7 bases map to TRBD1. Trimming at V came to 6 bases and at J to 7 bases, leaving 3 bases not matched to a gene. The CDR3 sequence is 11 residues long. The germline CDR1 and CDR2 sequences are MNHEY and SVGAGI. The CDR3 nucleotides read TGTGCCAGCAGCCAGACAGGGGAGCAGTACTTC. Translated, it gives CASSQTGEQYF.

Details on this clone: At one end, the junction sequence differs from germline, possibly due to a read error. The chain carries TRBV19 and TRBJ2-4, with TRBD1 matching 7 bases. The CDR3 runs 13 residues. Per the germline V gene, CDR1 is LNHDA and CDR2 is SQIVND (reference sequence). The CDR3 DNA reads TGTGCCAGTAGTATCCCCAATTTGGGGACAGTTTATTTC. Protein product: CASSIPNLGTVYF.

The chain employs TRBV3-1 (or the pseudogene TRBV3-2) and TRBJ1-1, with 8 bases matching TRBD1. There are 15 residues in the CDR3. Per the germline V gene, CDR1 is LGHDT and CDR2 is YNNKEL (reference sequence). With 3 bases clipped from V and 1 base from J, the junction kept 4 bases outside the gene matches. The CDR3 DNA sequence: TGTGCCAGCAGCCACAAGGGACAGGCGAACACTGAAGCTTTCTTT. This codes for CASSHKGQANTEAFF.